This T cell receptor (beta chain) stems from a study of T-cell memory formation after mild COVID-19. Study-level results: What remained unconfirmed was the SARS-CoV-2 specificity of second-wave clones peaking on day 37.

This CDR3 comprises 15 residues. With 1 base removed from V and 4 bases from J, the gap between germline ends came to 12 bases. TCRdb called the 5' RACE reads again in MiXCR, with one record for every CDR3 protein. Of over 130,000 distinct CDR3 sequences in the sample, 13% to 15% are singletons; the top ten hold about 26%. This clonotype was recorded a few times. The antigen remains undetermined. The clonotype originates from an adult woman who had mild COVID-19 (a few samples of this study predate the infection). Cell type and time point are not known. Sequencing used PBMCs or a T cell subset sorted from them (not recorded which). This rearrangement joins TRBV12-3 or TRBV12-4 to TRBJ2-3, with unresolved D. Written as DNA, the CDR3 is TGTGCCAGCAGTTTAGTCCTAGTCAGCCCAGATACGCAGTATTTT. Translated, it gives CASSLVLVSPDTQYF.